The entry that follows covers one T cell receptor (beta chain) sequence. Antigen unknown. This sample was included in a study of cytomegalovirus exposure and HLA in healthy donors. Study-level findings and limits: Common viral pathogens seemed to be connected with several of the most significant clusters, according to a later analysis.

13 Jbeta primers and 60 Vbeta primers were used for the PCR. Libraries were prepared by immunoSEQ multiplex PCR; TCRdb keeps only in-frame clonotypes and omits some of them. This sample contains 150,000 to 200,000 clones. CDR3 length equals 15 residues. Germline V CDR1 and CDR2: SQVTM, ANQGSEA. V shed 5 bases, J shed 4 bases, and the junction held 14 bases outside the gene matches. The sequenced sample was PBMCs. The chain combines TRBV29-1 with TRBJ2-7; 7 positions agree with TRBD2. This clonotype originated in a boy aged 10-17 years in good health and CMV-seronegative. The CDR3 sequence: CSVTIPRGGPYEQYF. CDR3 sequence (DNA): TGCAGCGTTACGATTCCTCGCGGGGGTCCATACGAGCAGTACTTC.